These T cell receptor beta chains were read from a single sample in a study of T cells in Graves' hyperthyroidism and ophthalmopathy. TCRdb re-called the multiplex PCR reads with MiXCR, one entry per CDR3 protein. This repertoire shows a few hundred thousand distinct CDR3 sequences, approximately 15% found once; its top ten account for over 15%. Sequencing used blood. These receptors originate from a woman between 18 and 29 years old with Graves' hyperthyroidism. Both conserved end residues are part of each CDR3. A D gene is named only where the DNA matches it firmly. Part of the rows lack a size; the others show once, few, many or a class for expanded clones.

j_call: TRBJ1-6
v_call: TRBV12-3/TRBV12-4
d_call: .
clone_size: many
cdr3_aa: CASGEGGNSPLHF

j_call: TRBJ1-3
v_call: TRBV19
d_call: TRBD1
clone_size: .
cdr3_aa: CASRKKGQPSGNTIYF

j_call: TRBJ2-7
v_call: TRBV30
d_call: TRBD2
clone_size: many
cdr3_aa: CAWRRGTSGRSEQYF

j_call: TRBJ2-3
v_call: TRBV12-3/TRBV12-4
d_call: .
clone_size: many
cdr3_aa: CASSSTASRVFKSTDTQYF

j_call: TRBJ2-7
v_call: TRBV30
d_call: .
clone_size: few
cdr3_aa: CAWSSGATVYDEQYF

j_call: TRBJ1-5
v_call: TRBV24-1
d_call: TRBD1
clone_size: many
cdr3_aa: CATKGGVNQPQHF

j_call: TRBJ1-4
v_call: TRBV24-1
d_call: .
clone_size: many
cdr3_aa: CATSDSPGLLNEKLFF

j_call: TRBJ1-1
v_call: TRBV6-1
d_call: .
clone_size: many
cdr3_aa: CASSYDAWNTEAFF

j_call: TRBJ2-5
v_call: TRBV3-1
d_call: .
clone_size: many
cdr3_aa: CASSLGTQETQYF

j_call: TRBJ1-1
v_call: TRBV20-1
d_call: .
clone_size: many
cdr3_aa: CSANPNIGGWDTEAFF

j_call: TRBJ2-5
v_call: TRBV20-1
d_call: TRBD2
clone_size: many
cdr3_aa: CSAATSGGHQETQYF